The 25 T cell receptor beta chains listed next were all sequenced from one sample in a study of T cells in Graves' hyperthyroidism and ophthalmopathy. Amplification targeted TCR beta CDR3 regions from RNA transcripts. Carried out on the TCR CDR3, a first-round RT-PCR used the HTBI primer set. In TCRdb, the multiplex PCR reads were re-called with MiXCR into one record per CDR3 protein. The sample lists 450,000 to 700,000 distinct CDR3 sequences, around 42% occurring once. The sequenced material came from peripheral blood or thyroid tissue (not recorded which). These receptors all come from an adult woman with Graves' disease, either hyperthyroidism or ophthalmopathy (not recorded which).

V is TRBV7-2 and J is TRBJ2-5; 7 bases fit TRBD1. Looked up from germline, CDR1 is SGHTA and CDR2 is FQGNSA. V lost 2 bases, J lost 0 bases, and 3 bases stayed unmatched. This CDR3 contains 15 residues. CDR3 amino acids: CASSLQTGNQETQYF. DNA of the CDR3: TGTGCCAGCAGCTTACAGACAGGGAACCAAGAGACCCAGTACTTC.

The J gene is TRBJ1-6, the V gene TRBV2; D gene unclear. CDR3 length equals 12 residues. CDR1 SNHLY and CDR2 FYNNEI come from the germline V gene. V shed 3 bases and J shed 9 bases, with 6 bases lying between them. The CDR3: CASSEHPSPLHF. Written as DNA, the CDR3 is TGTGCCAGCAGTGAGCACCCTTCACCCCTCCACTTT.

This chain connects TRBV20-1 to TRBJ2-7, with D possibly TRBD1 on 5 matching bases. The CDR3 is made up of 16 amino acids. CDR1 DFQATT and CDR2 SNEGSKA come from the germline V gene (reference sequence). V was cut by 3 bases and J by 2 bases, with 20 bases left in between. The CDR3 region has the DNA TGCAGTGCTAGGAGGTTCGGGCAGGGATCCACCTACGAGCAGTACTTC. Its protein is CSARRFGQGSTYEQYF.

The chain couples TRBV12-3 or TRBV12-4 to TRBJ1-2; TRBD1 matches 11 bases. The V and J ends lost 7 bases and 6 bases, in that order; junction bases with no gene match: 7. There are 14 residues in the CDR3. The CDR3 nucleotides are TGTGCCAGCACCAGGACAGGGGGCTGGGATGGCTACACCTTC. Translating gives CASTRTGGWDGYTF.

The rearrangement uses TRBV5-1 and TRBJ1-1; 8 bases line up with TRBD1. The V segment lost 4 bases and the J segment 7 bases; nucleotides outside the gene matches: 6. This CDR3 is 13 amino acids long. The V gene's germline CDR1 is SGHRS and CDR2 YFSETQ. CDR3 sequence: CASSPQGVNEAFF. Written as DNA, the CDR3 is TGCGCCAGCAGCCCACAGGGGGTTAATGAAGCTTTCTTT.

The rearrangement links TRBV25-1 to TRBJ2-5; no clear D. Germline V lookup: CDR1 MGHDK, CDR2 SYGVNS. Trimming left V 8 bases short and J 11 bases short, with 21 bases between. This CDR3 is 13 amino acids long. CDR3 DNA sequence: TGTGCCAGCTGTCCGGGCTCACAAGAGGCTCAGTACTTC. It is translated as CASCPGSQEAQYF.

The rearrangement joins TRBV12-3 or TRBV12-4 to TRBJ1-3; D is unresolved. CDR3 length: 12 amino acids. V lost 6 bases, J lost 7 bases, and 10 bases lay in between. The CDR3 region is CASSPDSNTIYF. CDR3 in DNA: TGTGCCAGCAGCCCCGACTCGAACACCATATATTTT.

This clonotype was observed many times. This chain joins TRBV7-9 and TRBJ2-2; D is undetermined. Germline V lookup: CDR1 SEHNR, CDR2 FQNEAQ (reference sequence). Between the trimmed V and J ends, which lost 7 bases and 1 base, there was a span of 4 bases. The CDR3 runs to 12 residues. In DNA form, the CDR3 reads TGTGCCAGCATCGTGAACACCGGGGAGCTGTTTTTT. This translates into CASIVNTGELFF.

V and J are TRBV7-6 and TRBJ2-1; 8 nucleotides agree with TRBD2. Trimming removed 5 bases from V and 6 bases from J; junction bases left unmatched: 12. CDR1 is SGHVS and CDR2 is FNYEAQ in the germline V gene. CDR3 length equals 16 residues. The CDR3 spells CASSPKLAGTLNEQFF. The CDR3 nucleotides are TGTGCCAGCAGCCCCAAGCTAGCGGGTACTCTCAATGAGCAGTTCTTC.

The rearrangement uses TRBV5-4 and TRBJ2-7, with D possibly matching TRBD1 (7 bases). The CDR3 length is 13 residues. In germline, CDR1 is SGHNT, CDR2 YYREEE (reference sequence). Between the trimmed V and J ends, which lost 4 bases and 8 bases, there was a span of 16 bases. The CDR3 coding sequence is TGTGCCAGCAGCGTCGGGGGACAGCCCCAGCAGTACTTC. It specifies CASSVGGQPQQYF.

The chain has TRBV28 and TRBJ2-7; TRBD1 agrees at 8 bases. The length of the CDR3 is 15 residues. V lost 5 bases, J lost 7 bases, and 13 bases stayed unmatched. Germline loops: CDR1 MDHEN, CDR2 SYDVKM. The CDR3 DNA is TGTGCCAGCAGTCTCCCCGGGACAGGTTTCTGGGAGCAGTACTTC. This codes for CASSLPGTGFWEQYF. Together with reference TRBV28 and TRBJ2-7, the CDR3 gives the full variable domain: DVKVTQSSRYLVKRTGEKVFLECVQDMDHENMFWYRQDPGLGLRLIYFSYDVKMKEKGDIPEGYSVSREKKERFSLILESASTNQTSMYLCASSLPGTGFWEQYFGPGTRLTVT.

The sample holds many counts of this clonotype. V usage is TRBV9 and J usage is TRBJ1-2; D not resolved. In germline, CDR1 is SGDLS, CDR2 YYNGEE. The CDR3 consists of 12 residues. V dropped 4 bases and J dropped 13 bases, with 17 bases sitting between them. The DNA for the CDR3 is TGTGCCAGCAGCCCCCACTCTAGATTGATCACCTTC. Translating it yields CASSPHSRLITF.

This clonotype came up many times. The V gene is TRBV6-1, the J gene TRBJ1-5; no firm D call. Germline CDR1 is MNHNS and CDR2 is SASEGT. The CDR3 consists of 15 residues. With 7 bases removed from V and 2 bases from J, the gap between germline ends came to 15 bases. In DNA form, the CDR3 reads TGTGCCAGCATGGGTTGGGTGGTGCGCAATCAGCCCCAGCATTTT. This translates into CASMGWVVRNQPQHF.

This chain uses TRBV2 with TRBJ2-3; D perhaps matches TRBD2 (6 bases). This CDR3 spans 14 amino acids. V lost 6 bases to trimming and J lost 2 bases, with 12 bases between them. CDR1 and CDR2 (germline): SNHLY, FYNNEI. CDR3 amino acids: CASRGSGYTDTQYF. The CDR3 nucleotides are TGTGCCAGCAGAGGTAGCGGATACACAGATACGCAGTATTTT. Filled out from reference TRBV2 and TRBJ2-3, the complete variable domain reads EPEVTQTPSHQVTQMGQEVILRCVPISNHLYFYWYRQILGQKVEFLVSFYNNEISEKSEIFDDQFSVERPDGSNFTLKIRSTKLEDSAMYFCASRGSGYTDTQYFGPGTRLTVL.

This chain uses TRBV12-3 or TRBV12-4 with TRBJ1-5; 8 bases map to TRBD1. CDR3 length: 14 residues. The ends lost 6 bases at V and 9 bases at J; junction bases unmatched: 10. CDR3 bases: TGTGCCAGCAGCACCGCGGGACAGGATCGGCCCCAGCATTTT. Translated: CASSTAGQDRPQHF.

This clonotype was recorded many times. The J gene is TRBJ2-2, the V gene TRBV10-3, with 15 bases that match TRBD2. Germline lookup yields CDR1 ENHRY and CDR2 SYGVKD. The CDR3 has 19 residues. The ends lost 4 bases at V and 0 bases at J; junction bases unmatched: 6. The CDR3 DNA sequence: TGTGCCATCAGTGTCTCCGGGACTAGCGGGAGGACGAACACCGGGGAGCTGTTTTTT. This encodes CAISVSGTSGRTNTGELFF.

The chain uses TRBV19 and TRBJ2-6; D gene uncertain. V lost 6 bases to trimming and J lost 4 bases, with 13 bases between them. Germline V gene sequence: CDR1 LNHDA, CDR2 SQIVND (reference sequence). CDR3 length: 15 residues. The CDR3 DNA follows: TGTGCCAGTAGACTAATGAGGAGCGGGGCCAACGTCCTGACTTTC. Encoded protein: CASRLMRSGANVLTF.

At least ten counts were recorded for this clonotype. One junction end does not reproduce the germline sequence, and a read error may be involved. The V and J genes are TRBV5-1 and TRBJ2-2, with D perhaps matching TRBD1 (6 bases). This CDR3 comprises 12 residues. The V gene's germline CDR1 is SGHRS and CDR2 YFSETQ. In DNA form, the CDR3 reads TGCGCCAGCAGCTTGGATATAGGACAGAAACTTTTT. It yields the protein CASSLDIGQKLF.

The chain carries TRBV6-4 and TRBJ1-1; D perhaps matches TRBD1 (5 bases). V was pared by 0 bases and J by 1 base, with 12 bases between. Germline loops: CDR1 MRHNA, CDR2 SNTAGT. The CDR3 runs 16 residues. DNA for the CDR3: TGTGCCAGCAGTGACTCGACGGGGGGAGGGAACACTGAAGCTTTCTTT. It is translated as CASSDSTGGGNTEAFF.

Many counts were recorded for this clonotype. The chain recombines TRBV5-5 with TRBJ2-5; 8 bases are a match to TRBD1. After removal of 3 bases from V and 2 bases from J, the junction contained 3 bases not matched to a gene. CDR1 and CDR2 (germline): SGHKS, YYEKEE (reference sequence). CDR3 size: 14 residues. CDR3 coding DNA: TGTGCCAGCAGCTCGACAGGGGCTCAAGAGACCCAGTACTTC. Protein sequence: CASSSTGAQETQYF.

V is TRBV7-9 and J is TRBJ1-1; D unclear. The CDR3 runs 15 residues. Germline lookup yields CDR1 SEHNR and CDR2 FQNEAQ (reference sequence). The ends were cut back, 4 bases at V and 4 bases at J, with 16 bases in the middle. The CDR3 sequence is CASSSFGVLSTEAFF. CDR3 DNA sequence: TGTGCCAGCAGCTCATTTGGGGTTTTGAGCACTGAAGCTTTCTTT. Variable domain in full (rest from reference TRBV7-9 and TRBJ1-1): DTGVSQNPRHKITKRGQNVTFRCDPISEHNRLYWYRQTLGQGPEFLTYFQNEAQLEKSRLLSDRFSAERPKGSFSTLEIQRTEQGDSAMYLCASSSFGVLSTEAFFGQGTRLTVV.

This clonotype was seen repeatedly, ten times or more. The chain employs TRBV7-2 and TRBJ1-6; D is possibly TRBD1 (6 bases). This CDR3 is 15 amino acids long. The V end lost 1 base, the J end lost 9 bases, and 13 bases lay between the germline ends. From germline, CDR1 is SGHTA and CDR2 FQGNSA. The CDR3 region has the DNA TGTGCCAGCAGCTTAGTCCAGGGGATGTTTTCACCCCTCCACTTT. Translating it yields CASSLVQGMFSPLHF.

The chain uses TRBV11-1 and TRBJ2-7, with D possibly matching TRBD1 (5 bases). Trimming shortened V by 4 bases and J by 1 base, and 8 bases separated the two germline ends. The CDR3 length is 13 residues. CDR1 and CDR2 (germline): SGHAT, FQDESV (reference sequence). The CDR3 DNA sequence: TGTGCCAGCAGCTCCGACAGATCCTACGAGCAGTACTTC. It codes for CASSSDRSYEQYF.

This clonotype was picked up a small number of times. The chain uses TRBV30 and TRBJ1-2; D not resolved. The length of the CDR3 is 13 residues. Germline lookup yields CDR1 GTSNPN and CDR2 SVGIG (reference sequence). The germline V and J ends were trimmed by 3 bases and 0 bases, with 8 bases remaining between them. CDR3 amino acids: CAWSQAANYGYTF. CDR3 in DNA: TGTGCCTGGAGCCAAGCTGCTAACTATGGCTACACCTTC.

The rearrangement uses TRBV10-3 and TRBJ2-5; 8 bases line up with TRBD2. V shed 11 bases, J shed 3 bases, and the junction held 5 bases outside the gene matches. This CDR3 spans 12 amino acids. Germline CDR1 ENHRY, CDR2 SYGVKD. CDR3 protein: CAVRGGKETQYF. Written as DNA, the CDR3 is TGTGCCGTCCGGGGGGGCAAAGAGACCCAGTACTTC.